A selection of T cell receptor beta chains follows, all from one sample in a study of CD8 T cells in ankylosing spondylitis. One entry per CDR3 protein results from TCRdb running MiXCR on the 5' RACE reads. This table holds about 840,000 distinct CDR3 sequences, 10% to 15% found once. The sample consisted of blood, either unsorted or a sorted T cell fraction (not recorded which). All receptors come from a male donor with ankylosing spondylitis. Both conserved end residues are part of each CDR3. A D gene is named only where the DNA matches it firmly. Expanded clones are given a class, and other clones once, few, many or no size at all.

d_call clone_size j_call v_call cdr3_aa cdr3_nt
. . TRBJ2-3 TRBV11-2 CASSFRDPTGDTQYF TGTGCCAGCAGCTTCAGGGACCCCACCGGGGATACGCAGTATTTT
. . TRBJ1-2 TRBV4-3 CASSQMVNYGYTF TGCGCCAGCAGCCAGATGGTAAACTATGGCTACACCTTC
TRBD1 few TRBJ2-3 TRBV7-2 CASSTRTGMGTDTQYF TGTGCCAGCAGCACCCGGACAGGGATGGGCACAGATACGCAGTATTTT
. few TRBJ1-1 TRBV7-6 CASSLDRWGEAFF TGTGCCAGCAGCTTAGACAGGTGGGGTGAAGCTTTCTTT
TRBD1 many TRBJ2-7 TRBV10-3 CAISEIKGADEQYF TGTGCCATCAGTGAGATAAAGGGGGCGGATGAGCAGTACTTC
. . TRBJ1-4 TRBV7-6 CASSLARGPREKLFF TGTGCCAGCAGCTTAGCGCGAGGGCCTAGAGAAAAACTGTTTTTT
. . TRBJ2-3 TRBV6-2/TRBV6-3 CASSYPLRDGGILADTQYF TGTGCCAGCAGTTACCCCCTCCGAGACGGCGGGATTTTAGCAGATACGCAGTATTTT
. few TRBJ1-4 TRBV27 CASRSGGAYEKLFF TGTGCCAGCAGGAGCGGGGGCGCTTATGAAAAACTGTTTTTT
. . TRBJ2-7 TRBV27 CASSLTRTYEQYF TGTGCCAGCAGTTTGACTAGGACCTACGAGCAGTACTTC
TRBD2 few TRBJ2-5 TRBV5-1 CASSSGLAGAQETQYF TGCGCCAGCAGCTCCGGCCTAGCGGGGGCCCAAGAGACCCAGTACTTC
. few TRBJ2-7 TRBV5-1 CASSQNTGEQYF TGCGCCAGCAGCCAAAACACAGGCGAGCAGTACTTC
. few TRBJ1-1 TRBV12-3/TRBV12-4 CASTSDMNTEAFF TGTGCCAGCACCTCCGATATGAACACTGAAGCTTTCTTT
. once TRBJ2-7 TRBV28 CASSRTASAYEQYF TGTGCCAGCAGTAGGACAGCGAGCGCCTACGAGCAGTACTTC
TRBD2 . TRBJ2-1 TRBV12-3/TRBV12-4 CASRKTLAGGAYNEQFF TGTGCCAGCAGGAAGACCCTAGCGGGAGGTGCCTACAATGAGCAGTTCTTC
. . TRBJ2-3 TRBV7-2 CASSLGGGAADTQYF TGTGCCAGCAGCTTAGGAGGGGGGGCGGCAGATACGCAGTATTTT
. few TRBJ2-7 TRBV20-1 CSAKGPLATYEQYF TGCAGTGCTAAAGGGCCACTAGCAACCTACGAGCAGTACTTC
TRBD2 few TRBJ2-7 TRBV28 CASTLPGVAGLYEQYF TGTGCCAGCACCCTACCTGGAGTAGCGGGACTCTACGAGCAGTACTTC
TRBD1 many TRBJ1-2 TRBV12-3/TRBV12-4 CASSSSSRGRYGYTF TGTGCCAGCAGTTCCTCGTCCAGGGGGAGATATGGCTACACCTTC
. few TRBJ2-7 TRBV6-5 CASSSGRKYEQYF TGTGCCAGCAGTTCGGGACGGAAGTACGAGCAGTACTTC
TRBD2 few TRBJ2-1 TRBV20-1 CSARGSSGETYNEQFF TGCAGTGCTAGAGGTTCTAGCGGAGAAACCTACAATGAGCAGTTCTTC
. . TRBJ1-6 TRBV10-3 CAISVGGADSPLHF TGTGCCATCAGTGTTGGGGGCGCGGATTCACCCCTCCACTTT
TRBD1 few TRBJ1-2 TRBV7-2 CASIKNRDRGNGYTF TGTGCCAGCATCAAAAACCGGGACAGGGGAAATGGCTACACCTTC